A selection of T cell receptor beta chains follows, all from one sample in a study of beta chain features in type 1 diabetes. Sequencing was performed with immunoSEQ multiplex PCR; in TCRdb, only in-frame clones are kept and a portion is missing. Of 360,000 or so clones in the sample, less than 20% were seen once. Sequenced: naive CD4+ T cells from blood. The receptors come from a woman aged 18-30 years in good health. Each CDR3 is given with its conserved first and last residue. The D gene is left open where the match is weak. Only some rows state a clone size, as once, few, many or a class for expanded clones.

j_gene,d_gene,abundance,v_gene,CDR3nt,CDR3aa
TRBJ1-1,.,.,TRBV7-9,TGTGCCAGCAGCCCCGGACGGGGGAACACTGAAGCTTTCTTT,CASSPGRGNTEAFF
TRBJ1-2,.,few,TRBV4-1,TGCGCCAGCAGCCATGGAGCGGGGATCGCCTATGGCTACACCTTC,CASSHGAGIAYGYTF
TRBJ1-1,TRBD1,.,TRBV29-1,TGCAGCGTTGAGGGGACAGTGAACACTGAAGCTTTCTTT,CSVEGTVNTEAFF
TRBJ1-4,.,few,TRBV11-1,TGTGCCAGCAGTACACCGGGAGACGAAAAACTGTTTTTT,CASSTPGDEKLFF
TRBJ1-6,TRBD1,.,TRBV9,TGTGCCAGCAGCGCTACAGGGGTCCAGGGTCCCCTCCACTTT,CASSATGVQGPLHF
TRBJ2-3,.,few,TRBV9,TGTGCCAGCAGCGTAGACCCCGGAGTCAGAGATACGCAGTATTTT,CASSVDPGVRDTQYF
TRBJ2-2,.,.,TRBV18,TGTGCCAGCTCACTACAGGGATTGGGGGAGCTGTTTTTT,CASSLQGLGELFF
TRBJ2-2,TRBD2,.,TRBV18,TGTGCCAGCTCACCCGGACTAGCGGTCGGGGAGCTGTTTTTT,CASSPGLAVGELFF
TRBJ1-2,TRBD1,few,TRBV25-1,TGTGCCAGCAGTGGGACAGGGGTTGGGTATGGCTACACCTTC,CASSGTGVGYGYTF
TRBJ1-5,.,.,TRBV4-1,TGCGCCAGCAGTTTACAGGGAGATAATCAGCCCCAGCATTTT,CASSLQGDNQPQHF
TRBJ2-7,.,few,TRBV21-1,TGTGCCAGCAGCAAAGTTCTAGCGGGAGCTGGGGAGCAGTACTTC,CASSKVLAGAGEQYF
TRBJ2-5,.,few,TRBV19,TGTGCCAGTAGATCGGACACCGAAGAGACCCAGTACTTC,CASRSDTEETQYF
TRBJ2-3,TRBD1,few,TRBV5-1,TGCGCCAGCAGCATATCTCCGGGACAGGGGGAAGATACGCAGTATTTT,CASSISPGQGEDTQYF
TRBJ2-3,TRBD2,few,TRBV28,TGTGCCTGGGCTCTAGCGGGAGCAGATACGCAGTATTTT,CAWALAGADTQYF
TRBJ1-5,.,.,TRBV7-2,TGTGCCAGCAGCCCCCACAGGGTGCGGGATCAGCCCCAGCATTTT,CASSPHRVRDQPQHF
TRBJ1-2,TRBD1,.,TRBV4-1,TGCGCCAGCAGCCAAGTCGGGACAGGGGGATTTGGCTACACCTTC,CASSQVGTGGFGYTF
TRBJ2-1,TRBD2,few,TRBV4-1,TGCGCCAGCACCCTCTCACTAGCGGAGTCCTACAATGAGCAGTTCTTC,CASTLSLAESYNEQFF
TRBJ1-1,.,.,TRBV19,TGTGCCAGTAGTCCCCAGGGACATACTGAAGCTTTCTTT,CASSPQGHTEAFF
TRBJ2-2,.,.,TRBV6-5,TGTGCCAGCAGCCGCGGACTGTCCACCGGGGAGCTGTTTTTT,CASSRGLSTGELFF
TRBJ2-5,TRBD1,few,TRBV29-1,TGCAGCGTCGGGGGACAGGGGGGAATGGAGACCCAGTACTTC,CSVGGQGGMETQYF
TRBJ2-7,TRBD2,few,TRBV9,TGTGCCAGCAGCATGCGCGGGGGGGCCGACGAGCAGTACTTC,CASSMRGGADEQYF
TRBJ2-1,.,.,TRBV18,TGTGCCAGCTCACCTGTACTAGCAGACAATGAGCAGTTCTTC,CASSPVLADNEQFF
TRBJ1-1,.,few,TRBV12-5,TGTGCTAGTGGTTTGGTGACAGGAGCTTTCTTT,CASGLVTGAFF
TRBJ2-7,TRBD2,few,TRBV6-5,TGTGCCAGCACCTCCCATCTAGCGGGTGAGCAGTACTTC,CASTSHLAGEQYF
TRBJ2-1,TRBD2,.,TRBV4-1,TGCGCCAGCAGCCTTAGCGGGGGGGGGTCCTACAATGAGCAGTTCTTC,CASSLSGGGSYNEQFF
TRBJ2-7,TRBD1,.,TRBV5-1,TGCGCCAGCAGTCGGGACAGTTTCTACGAGCAGTACTTC,CASSRDSFYEQYF
TRBJ2-7,.,.,TRBV7-9,TGTGCCAGCAGCTTAGACGGGTTCAGCTACGAGCAGTACTTC,CASSLDGFSYEQYF
TRBJ2-3,.,few,TRBV29-1,TGCAGCGCTACCGTTGCGCTCTCTAGCACAGATACGCAGTATTTT,CSATVALSSTDTQYF
TRBJ2-7,TRBD2,few,TRBV5-1,TGCGCCAGCAGCTTGGTAGCGGGGTCAACCTACGAGCAGTACTTC,CASSLVAGSTYEQYF
TRBJ1-6,TRBD1,few,TRBV30,TGTGCCTGGAGTGGAGGGACAGATGGTCCACCCCTCCACTTT,CAWSGGTDGPPLHF
TRBJ1-5,.,few,TRBV5-1,TGCGCCAGCAGCTTGGATCCCGATCAGCCCCAGCATTTT,CASSLDPDQPQHF
TRBJ2-2,.,few,TRBV10-3,TGTGCCTCCCTCGGCAGGCTGAACACCGGGGAGCTGTTTTTT,CASLGRLNTGELFF
TRBJ1-1,TRBD1,few,TRBV28,TGTGCCAGCATGGACAGGGTTACTGAAGCTTTCTTT,CASMDRVTEAFF
TRBJ2-5,TRBD2,.,TRBV5-1,TGCGCCAGCAGCTTGGGTGGACTAGCGGGGGCAGAGACCCAGTACTTC,CASSLGGLAGAETQYF
TRBJ1-2,.,.,TRBV29-1,TGCAGCGTGGGGGACAAAGGCTATGGCTACACCTTC,CSVGDKGYGYTF
TRBJ2-7,.,.,TRBV27,TGTGCCAGCAGTTTGTCGTTCGGGTCCTACGAGCAGTACTTC,CASSLSFGSYEQYF
TRBJ2-5,.,.,TRBV6-1,TGTGCCAGCAGTGGTAACAGGGAAGAGACCCAGTACTTC,CASSGNREETQYF
TRBJ2-4,.,few,TRBV5-1,TGCGCCAGCAGCTTGAGCGGAGATTTTGGAAACATTCAGTACTTC,CASSLSGDFGNIQYF
TRBJ2-7,.,few,TRBV5-1,TGCGCCAGCAGCTCCCCAACTTTGGCAGGCTCGTCTTCCTACGAGCAGTACTTC,CASSSPTLAGSSSYEQYF
TRBJ1-2,.,few,TRBV18,TGTGCCAGCTCATTTCAGGTCGTCTATGGCTACACCTTC,CASSFQVVYGYTF
TRBJ2-3,.,.,TRBV7-6,TGTGCCAGCAGCTTACGGCTAGCGAGCACAGATACGCAGTATTTT,CASSLRLASTDTQYF
TRBJ1-6,TRBD1,.,TRBV7-2,TGTGCCAGCACCCCTACCCGGACAGGGGATTCACCCCTCCACTTT,CASTPTRTGDSPLHF
TRBJ1-2,.,few,TRBV30,TGTGCCTGGAGTGTACTTTATGGCTACACCTTC,CAWSVLYGYTF
TRBJ2-3,TRBD1,.,TRBV7-3,TGTGCCAGCAGCCCAAACGGACAGGGGGCGGATACGCAGTATTTT,CASSPNGQGADTQYF
TRBJ1-1,.,.,TRBV7-9,TGTGCCAGCAGCTTAACAGCGAACACTGAAGCTTTCTTT,CASSLTANTEAFF
TRBJ2-2,.,.,TRBV5-1,TGCGCCAGCAGCTTGCGAGCCTACGGGGAGCTGTTTTTT,CASSLRAYGELFF
TRBJ2-3,.,few,TRBV15,TGTGCCACCAGCACCCTGTCAGGGGTGCGCACAGATACGCAGTATTTT,CATSTLSGVRTDTQYF
TRBJ2-1,.,.,TRBV9,TGTGCCAGCAGCTCACTAGGACCGGCCACCTACAATGAGCAGTTCTTC,CASSSLGPATYNEQFF
TRBJ2-5,.,.,TRBV4-1,TGCGCCAGCAGCCAGGCAATCTTCCAAGAGACCCAGTACTTC,CASSQAIFQETQYF
TRBJ2-7,.,few,TRBV30,TGTGCTCAGCGACCGCCACTCACGACCGAGCAGTACTTC,CAQRPPLTTEQYF
TRBJ2-1,TRBD1,.,TRBV18,TGTGCCAGCTCACCACCGGACAGGGGGTGGTTGGGGTACAATGAGCAGTTCTTC,CASSPPDRGWLGYNEQFF
TRBJ2-7,TRBD2,once,TRBV5-1,TGCGCCAGCAGCTTAGACAGGAGCGGGAGGTTCTCCTACGAGCAGTACTTC,CASSLDRSGRFSYEQYF
TRBJ1-2,TRBD1,.,TRBV4-1,TGCGCCAGCAGCCAAGCAACAGGGGATGGCTACACCTTC,CASSQATGDGYTF
TRBJ1-2,.,few,TRBV14,TGTGCCAGCAGCCAAGAGGGGCCCCCCACCTTC,CASSQEGPPTF
TRBJ1-2,TRBD1,few,TRBV29-1,TGCAGCGGACAGGGAAACTATGGCTACACCTTC,CSGQGNYGYTF
TRBJ2-5,.,few,TRBV19,TGTGCCAGTAGAGGAGTCGGAGAAGGGGGCCAAGAGACCCAGTACTTC,CASRGVGEGGQETQYF
TRBJ1-6,TRBD1,few,TRBV11-1,TGTGCCAGCAGCCGTGGGACAGTTCTCCACTTT,CASSRGTVLHF
TRBJ2-7,.,.,TRBV11-2,TGTGCCAGCAGCCTACGGGGTGGGTACGAGCAGTACTTC,CASSLRGGYEQYF
TRBJ2-3,.,.,TRBV15,TGTGCCACCAGCAGAGACACGGGCACAGATACGCAGTATTTT,CATSRDTGTDTQYF
TRBJ1-1,.,.,TRBV2,TGTGCCAGCAAACCCGACAGGAACACTGAAGCTTTCTTT,CASKPDRNTEAFF